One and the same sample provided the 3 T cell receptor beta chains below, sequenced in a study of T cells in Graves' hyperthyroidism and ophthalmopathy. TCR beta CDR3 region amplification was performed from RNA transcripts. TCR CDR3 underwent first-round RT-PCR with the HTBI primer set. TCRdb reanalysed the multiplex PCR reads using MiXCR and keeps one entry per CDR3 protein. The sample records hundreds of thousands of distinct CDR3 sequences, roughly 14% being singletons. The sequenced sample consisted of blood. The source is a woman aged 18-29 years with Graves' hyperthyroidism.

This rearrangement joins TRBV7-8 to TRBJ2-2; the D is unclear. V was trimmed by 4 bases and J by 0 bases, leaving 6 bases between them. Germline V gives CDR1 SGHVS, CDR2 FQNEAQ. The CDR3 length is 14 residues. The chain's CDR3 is CASSYGPNTGELFF. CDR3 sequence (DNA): TGTGCCAGCAGCTACGGACCGAACACCGGGGAGCTGTTTTTT.

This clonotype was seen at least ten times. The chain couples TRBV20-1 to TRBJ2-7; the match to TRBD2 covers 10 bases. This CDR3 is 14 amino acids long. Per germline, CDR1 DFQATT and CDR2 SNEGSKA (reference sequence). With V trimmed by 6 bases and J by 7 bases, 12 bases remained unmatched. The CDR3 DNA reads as TGCAGTGCCCCCCTAGCGGGAGCCCCAGGGGAGCAGTACTTC. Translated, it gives CSAPLAGAPGEQYF.

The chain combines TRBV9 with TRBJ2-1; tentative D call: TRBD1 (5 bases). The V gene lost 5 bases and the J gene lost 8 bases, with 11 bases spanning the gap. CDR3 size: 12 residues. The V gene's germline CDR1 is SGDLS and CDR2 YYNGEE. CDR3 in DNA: TGTGCCAGCAGGGGGCTCAGGGATGAGCAGTTCTTC. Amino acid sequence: CASRGLRDEQFF.